This T cell receptor (beta chain) was identified in a study of T cell responses to AZD1222 COVID-19 vaccine. Study conclusions and caveats: It should be noted that donors were predominantly white British and more often female, and clonal diversity was possibly underestimated.

Trimming pared 4 bases from V and 2 bases from J, leaving 11 bases between. The germline gives CDR1 SNHLY, CDR2 FYNNEI. The CDR3 is 14 residues long. Note on this clone: What it binds is unknown.

Generated by immunoSEQ multiplex PCR, the TCRdb table keeps only in-frame clones and is missing some. The sample consists of 100,000 to 110,000 clones, about 90% of them appearing once. This chain connects TRBV2 to TRBJ1-2; D is uncertain. The sequencing here drew on peripheral blood, taken on day 0 of MenACWY control vaccination. The source of this sequence is an adult in good health. For the CDR3, the DNA is TGTGCCAGCAGTGGAATTACGGAGAACTATGGCTACACCTTC. The encoded protein is CASSGITENYGYTF.